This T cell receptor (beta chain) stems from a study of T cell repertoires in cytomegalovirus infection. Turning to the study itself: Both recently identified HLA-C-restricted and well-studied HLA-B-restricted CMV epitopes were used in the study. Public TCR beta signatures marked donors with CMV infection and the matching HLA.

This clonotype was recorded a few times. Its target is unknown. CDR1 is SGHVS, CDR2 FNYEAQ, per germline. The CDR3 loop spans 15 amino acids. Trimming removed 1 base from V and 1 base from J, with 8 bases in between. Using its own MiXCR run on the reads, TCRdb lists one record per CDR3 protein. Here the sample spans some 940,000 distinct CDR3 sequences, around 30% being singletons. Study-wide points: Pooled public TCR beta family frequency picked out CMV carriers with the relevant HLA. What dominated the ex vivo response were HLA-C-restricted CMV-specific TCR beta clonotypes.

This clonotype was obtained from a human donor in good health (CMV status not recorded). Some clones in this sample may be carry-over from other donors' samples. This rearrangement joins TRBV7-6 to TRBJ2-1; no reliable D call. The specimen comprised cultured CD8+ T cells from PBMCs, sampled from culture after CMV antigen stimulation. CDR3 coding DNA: TGTGCCAGCAGCTTAGAGCTGCTATCCTACAATGAGCAGTTCTTC. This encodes CASSLELLSYNEQFF.